Presented here are 17 T cell receptor beta chains from one specimen sequenced in a study of T cell responses to AZD1222 COVID-19 vaccine. The table came from immunoSEQ multiplex PCR; TCRdb's copy has only in-frame clones and leaves some out. Seen here are 150,000 to 200,000 clones, around 90% observed once, and the top ten hold approximately 2.5%. Sample: peripheral blood, taken on day 0 of AZD1222 vaccination. The receptors derive from an adult in good health.

The count of this clone is one. The rearrangement links TRBV6-5 to TRBJ2-7, with D hard to call. Trimming removed 5 bases from V and 9 bases from J, with 20 bases in between. CDR3 length: 14 amino acids. Germline CDR1 and CDR2: MNHEY and SVGAGI. The CDR3 nucleotides are TGTGCCAGCAGTCCACAGTTGAGGAGTTCGGTGCAGTACTTC. This translates into CASSPQLRSSVQYF.

V gene TRBV6-4 combines with J gene TRBJ2-1, with TRBD2 matching 11 bases. Per germline, CDR1 MRHNA and CDR2 SNTAGT. V lost 3 bases and J lost 8; bases outside the gene matches: 6. CDR3 size: 15 residues. CDR3 nucleotides: TGTGCCAGCAGTGAGGGGACTAGCGGTCTGGATGAGCAGTTCTTC. Residues: CASSEGTSGLDEQFF.

This clone appeared a single time. The chain joins TRBV5-4 to TRBJ1-1; D uncertain. The CDR3 contains 14 residues. Trimming took 5 bases from V and 2 from J, leaving 13 bases between them. The germline gives CDR1 SGHNT, CDR2 YYREEE (reference sequence). The CDR3, as DNA: TGTGCCAGCAGTTCCATCAACCGAAACACTGAAGCTTTCTTT. This gives the protein CASSSINRNTEAFF.

The V call is TRBV28, the J call TRBJ1-2; D remains ambiguous. Per germline, CDR1 MDHEN and CDR2 SYDVKM. V lost 2 bases and J lost 4, with 5 bases in between. This CDR3 spans 12 amino acids. CDR3 loop: CASSLMFYGYTF. CDR3 in DNA: TGTGCCAGCAGTTTAATGTTCTATGGCTACACCTTC.

The chain joins TRBV5-8 to TRBJ1-1; D is undetermined. Looked up from germline, CDR1 is SGHTS and CDR2 is YDEGEE. The CDR3 contains 16 residues. V lost 4 bases and J lost 4, with 20 bases in between. For the CDR3, the DNA is TGTGCCAGCAGCCCCGGAGGCCTGGCGTGGGGCACTGAAGCTTTCTTT. It codes for CASSPGGLAWGTEAFF.

The chain employs TRBV3-1 (or the pseudogene TRBV3-2) and TRBJ1-2; 7 nucleotides match TRBD1. The germline CDR1 and CDR2 sequences are LGHDT and YNNKEL (reference sequence). CDR3 length: 15 amino acids. The J segment lost 7 bases and the V segment lost 4 bases, leaving 12 bases of the junction unmatched. The CDR3 DNA reads TGTGCCAGCAGCCCGCAGACAGGGAGGAGGTCTGGCTACACCTTC. Translation gives CASSPQTGRRSGYTF.

This rearrangement joins TRBV6-6 to TRBJ2-4; 15 bases agree with TRBD2. The CDR3 length is 20 residues. Germline V gene lookup returns CDR1 MNHNY and CDR2 SVGAGI (reference sequence). With V trimmed by 5 bases and J by 0 bases, 11 bases remained unmatched. CDR3 sequence: CASSPYGLAGGPLAKNIQYF. The DNA of the CDR3 is TGTGCCAGCAGTCCCTACGGACTAGCGGGAGGGCCGTTAGCCAAAAACATTCAGTACTTC.

The chain uses TRBV7-3 and TRBJ2-1; 11 bases match TRBD2. Germline V gene data show CDR1 as SGHTA and CDR2 as FQGTGA. With 5 bases clipped from V and 7 bases from J, the junction kept 10 bases outside the gene matches. The CDR3 sequence is 16 residues long. CDR3 in amino acids: CASSPGGLAGGNEQFF. The CDR3 coding sequence is TGTGCCAGCAGCCCGGGGGGGCTAGCGGGAGGTAATGAGCAGTTCTTC. The full variable domain, in which reference TRBV7-3 and TRBJ2-1 provide the parts outside the CDR3, is GAGVSQTPSNKVTEKGKYVELRCDPISGHTALYWYRQSLGQGPEFLIYFQGTGAADDSGLPNDRFFAVRPEGSVSTLKIQRTERGDSAVYLCASSPGGLAGGNEQFFGPGTRLTVL.

The chain links TRBV5-1 to TRBJ2-7; D might be TRBD2 (5 bases). Per germline, CDR1 SGHRS and CDR2 YFSETQ. The CDR3 extends over 16 amino acids. Trimming left V 4 bases short and J 0 bases short, with 17 bases between. The CDR3 sequence: CASSDPPDGSSYEQYF. The CDR3 DNA reads TGCGCCAGCAGCGACCCACCGGATGGGAGCTCCTACGAGCAGTACTTC.

This rearrangement joins TRBV6-5 to TRBJ2-1; 7 bases align to TRBD2. The CDR3 is 13 residues long. CDR1 and CDR2 from the germline V gene are MNHEY and SVGAGI. J was trimmed by 5 bases and V by 6 bases; bases with no gene match: 4. CDR3 residues: CASRSSGDNEQFF. DNA for the CDR3: TGTGCCAGCAGATCAAGCGGGGACAATGAGCAGTTCTTC.

The chain recombines TRBV7-9 with TRBJ1-1, with D possibly TRBD1 on 5 matching bases. The CDR3 extends over 13 amino acids. Germline CDR1 SEHNR, CDR2 FQNEAQ (reference sequence). V was trimmed by 3 bases and J by 5 bases, leaving 10 bases between them. The DNA for the CDR3 is TGTGCCAGCAGCTTCCCGGGGGAGACTGAAGCTTTCTTT. It specifies CASSFPGETEAFF.

The chain has TRBV11-3 and TRBJ2-1; D not resolved. CDR1 is SGHNT, CDR2 YENEEA, per germline. V shed 5 bases and J shed 7 bases, with 12 bases lying between them. CDR3 length: 13 amino acids. The DNA for the CDR3 is TGTGCCAGCAGCCACGACGAAGCAAATGAGCAGTTCTTC. Amino acid sequence: CASSHDEANEQFF.

The chain combines TRBV9 with TRBJ1-3, with D uncertain. This CDR3 has 15 residues. V lost 0 bases and J lost 0, with 7 bases in between. Germline V gives CDR1 SGDLS, CDR2 YYNGEE. The CDR3 bases are TGTGCCAGCAGCGTAGCGGCAGTCTCTGGAAACACCATATATTTT. It translates to CASSVAAVSGNTIYF.

V gene TRBV18 combines with J gene TRBJ1-4; D gene unclear. The CDR3 runs 13 residues. Germline V gives CDR1 KGHSH, CDR2 LQKENI. V lost 3 bases and J 8 bases, leaving 10 bases between the germline ends. The CDR3 DNA reads TGTGCCAGCTCACCCCAAAAGCCGGAAAAACTGTTTTTT. It codes for CASSPQKPEKLFF.

This clone was counted between two and nine times. The chain combines TRBV2 with TRBJ2-3; D unclear. V shed 7 bases and J shed 3 bases, with 11 bases lying between them. CDR3 length: 13 amino acids. Germline values: CDR1 SNHLY, CDR2 FYNNEI. CDR3 coding DNA: TGTGCCAGCATCGGGCGGAATACAGATACGCAGTATTTT. This encodes CASIGRNTDTQYF.

This clone was seen once. V usage is TRBV19 and J usage is TRBJ2-2; TRBD1 matches 7 bases. This CDR3 spans 15 amino acids. The germline V gene has CDR1 LNHDA and CDR2 SQIVND (reference sequence). Germline trimming cut 3 bases from V and 1 base from J; bases unmatched to any gene: 2. DNA for the CDR3: TGTGCCAGTAGTATTTGGGACAGGAACACCGGGGAGCTGTTTTTT. Translation gives CASSIWDRNTGELFF.

This chain connects TRBV5-1 to TRBJ2-2; 7 bases fit TRBD1. The junction had 4 bases not matched to a gene; V was cut back by 4 bases and J by 1 base. Germline values: CDR1 SGHRS, CDR2 YFSETQ. This CDR3 has 15 residues. CDR3 amino acids: CASSRTGGNTGELFF. The CDR3 DNA reads as TGCGCCAGCAGCCGGACAGGCGGGAACACCGGGGAGCTGTTTTTT.